A single sample gave rise to the 10 T cell receptor beta chains below, sequenced in a study of Graves' ophthalmopathy and Graves' hyperthyroidism. RNA transcripts were the template, and TCR beta CDR3 regions were amplified from them. Following a first-round RT-PCR that used HTBI primers, a second-round multiplex PCR was carried out. TCRdb passed the multiplex PCR reads through MiXCR, listing each CDR3 protein once. Here the sample spans 170,000 or so distinct CDR3 sequences, under 40% being singletons. Material for sequencing was peripheral blood. Receptors originate from a woman aged 35 to 49 with Graves' ophthalmopathy.

This rearrangement joins TRBV5-5 to TRBJ1-5; 7 nucleotides align to TRBD1. Germline CDR1 is SGHKS and CDR2 is YYEKEE (reference sequence). CDR3 size: 14 residues. Trimming cost V 4 bases and J 4 bases; bases outside gene matches: 5. In DNA, the CDR3 is TGTGCCAGCAGCATCCGACAGGGTAATCAGCCCCAGCATTTT. As protein: CASSIRQGNQPQHF.

The DNA of the CDR3 is TGTGCCAGCAGTTTAATCGCTCAGTTAGACGCTGAAGCTTTCTTT. Amino acid sequence: CASSLIAQLDAEAFF. The chain is built from TRBV28 and TRBJ1-1; D is unclear. This CDR3 spans 15 amino acids. Germline CDR1 is MDHEN and CDR2 is SYDVKM. V lost 2 bases and J 6 bases, leaving 16 bases between the germline ends. Full variable domain (outside the CDR3, taken from reference TRBV28 and TRBJ1-1): DVKVTQSSRYLVKRTGEKVFLECVQDMDHENMFWYRQDPGLGLRLIYFSYDVKMKEKGDIPEGYSVSREKKERFSLILESASTNQTSMYLCASSLIAQLDAEAFFGQGTRLTVV.

This clonotype showed up many times. This chain connects TRBV29-1 to TRBJ2-7; tentatively, D is TRBD2 (5 bases). The CDR3 totals 12 residues. Germline-derived CDR1 and CDR2 are SQVTM and ANQGSEA. V lost 3 bases and J lost 9, with 15 bases in between. CDR3 region: CSVDGGLLGQYF. The CDR3 region has the DNA TGCAGCGTTGACGGAGGTCTTTTGGGGCAGTACTTC.

This clonotype was picked up many times. The CDR3 DNA is TGTGCCAGCAGCTTTTTGGCGACCCAAGAGACCCAGTACTTC. It encodes CASSFLATQETQYF. The rearrangement uses TRBV11-1 and TRBJ2-5; D gene uncertain. The length of the CDR3 is 14 residues. Trimming left V 3 bases short and J 1 base short, with 9 bases between. The germline V gene has CDR1 SGHAT and CDR2 FQDESV (reference sequence). Drawing the rest from reference TRBV11-1 and TRBJ2-5, the complete variable domain is EAEVAQSPRYKITEKSQAVAFWCDPISGHATLYWYRQILGQGPELLVQFQDESVVDDSQLPKDRFSAERLKGVDSTLKIQPAELGDSAMYLCASSFLATQETQYFGPGTRLLVL.

The chain uses TRBV12-3 or TRBV12-4 and TRBJ1-2, with 8 bases aligning to TRBD1. J gave up 7 bases and V 6 bases, and 10 bases lay outside the gene matches. This CDR3 is 14 amino acids long. Here the CDR3 reads CASRDRERAGGYTF. CDR3 nucleotides: TGTGCCAGCAGGGACAGGGAGCGGGCGGGTGGCTACACCTTC.

This clonotype has ten or more counts. The chain combines TRBV6-5 with TRBJ2-7; no firm D call. The V gene lost 10 bases and the J gene lost 0 bases, with 7 bases spanning the gap. There are 11 residues in the CDR3. Germline V gene sequence: CDR1 MNHEY, CDR2 SVGAGI. The CDR3 is CATRPSYEQYF. As DNA, the CDR3 is TGTGCCACGAGGCCCTCCTACGAGCAGTACTTC.

This sequence joins TRBV6-1 and TRBJ2-7; D gene uncertain. Germline lookup yields CDR1 MNHNS and CDR2 SASEGT. There are 13 residues in the CDR3. Trimming removed 6 bases from V and 1 base from J, with 10 bases in between. This CDR3 reads CASREFLSYEQYF. Written as DNA, the CDR3 is TGTGCCAGCAGGGAATTCCTGTCCTACGAGCAGTACTTC.

The CDR3 region is CASSEVGQGGYEQYF. The CDR3 DNA sequence: TGTGCCAGCAGTGAAGTGGGACAGGGGGGCTACGAGCAGTACTTC. The chain recombines TRBV6-1 with TRBJ2-7, with 11 bases matching TRBD1. With V trimmed by 1 base and J by 3 bases, 2 bases remained unmatched. The CDR3 is 15 residues long. Looked up from germline, CDR1 is MNHNS and CDR2 is SASEGT.

The V and J genes are TRBV19 and TRBJ1-2; D possibly corresponds to TRBD1 (5 bases). This CDR3 spans 14 amino acids. Germline lookup yields CDR1 LNHDA and CDR2 SQIVND (reference sequence). V lost 7 bases and J lost 4, with 16 bases in between. DNA of the CDR3: TGTGCCAGTACCCCCGGGGGGGGAGCCTATGGCTACACCTTC. Translation gives CASTPGGGAYGYTF.

This clonotype was picked up many times. J is TRBJ2-4 and V is TRBV15, with D unresolved. CDR3 size: 23 residues. Trimming took off 5 bases at V and 6 bases at J, with 41 bases between the two ends. The V gene's germline CDR1 is LNHNV and CDR2 YYDKDF (reference sequence). In nucleotides, the CDR3 is TGTGCCACCAGCCAGATAGGGTTATGGGGTTGGTCCTCGCCCCGAACAGTGGGAAACATTCAGTACTTC. Translating it yields CATSQIGLWGWSSPRTVGNIQYF.